One sample yielded the 9 T cell receptor beta chains listed below, sequenced in a study of blood T cells in healthy people across ages. Primers used in a second PCR of about 6 to 11 cycles were a sample-barcoded 5' primer and a J-beta primer mix. MiXCR, run by TCRdb on the 5' RACE reads, gives a single entry per CDR3 protein. The table lists fewer than 900,000 distinct CDR3 sequences, 43% of them singletons, with roughly 20% in the top ten. Specimen: blood. The receptors derive from a woman in her fifties or sixties in good health.

This clonotype was recorded a few times. This chain links TRBV5-1 with TRBJ2-4; D may be TRBD2 (6 bases). The J call is in doubt because the DNA end fits TRBJ2-7 better. The CDR3 runs to 13 residues. Looked up from germline, CDR1 is SGHRS and CDR2 is YFSETQ. CDR3 nucleotide sequence: TGCGCCAGCTACTCGGGAGCCGGGGGCGAGCAGTACTTC. The encoded protein is CASYSGAGGEQYF.

This clonotype has more than one count but fewer than ten. The chain joins TRBV7-9 to TRBJ2-1; 8 bases agree with TRBD2. Losses at the gene ends were 5 bases for V and 5 bases for J; bases not matched to a gene: 2. Germline-derived CDR1 and CDR2 are SEHNR and FQNEAQ (reference sequence). The CDR3 length is 13 residues. The DNA for the CDR3 is TGTGCCAGCAGCCCCGGGGGGGACAATGAGCAGTTCTTC. Encoded protein: CASSPGGDNEQFF.

The chain couples TRBV4-2 to TRBJ2-7; 9 positions agree with TRBD1. The J call may not be correct, given that the DNA end is closer to TRBJ2-4. CDR3 length: 16 amino acids. Germline V gene sequence: CDR1 LGHNA, CDR2 YNFKEQ. The CDR3 DNA reads TGTGCCAGCAGCCAAGAAAGACAGGGGGGCTTAAACATTCAGTACTTC. This gives the protein CASSQERQGGLNIQYF.

In this sample, this clonotype turned up a few times. This chain links TRBV7-9 with TRBJ2-3; TRBD1 aligns across 11 bases. The V gene end was trimmed by 3 bases and the J gene end by 6 bases; junction bases not matched to a gene: 5. The CDR3 spans 15 residues. In germline, CDR1 is SEHNR, CDR2 FQNEAQ (reference sequence). The CDR3 DNA reads TGTGCCAGCAGCTTTCGGACAGGGGGCAAGGATACGCAGTATTTT. It codes for CASSFRTGGKDTQYF.

The rearrangement uses TRBV27 and TRBJ2-7, with no clear D. The germline V and J ends were trimmed by 5 bases and 0 bases, with 14 bases remaining between them. The CDR3 runs to 15 residues. CDR1 is MNHEY and CDR2 is SMNVEV in the germline V gene (reference sequence). In nucleotides, the CDR3 is TGTGCCAGCAGTCCGAATCCAGGTTACTCCTACGAGCAGTACTTC. It codes for CASSPNPGYSYEQYF.

The chain is built from TRBV18 and TRBJ1-1, with D unclear. Trimming shortened V by 1 base and J by 6 bases, and 6 bases separated the two germline ends. The CDR3 covers 12 residues. Germline V gene data show CDR1 as KGHSH and CDR2 as LQKENI. In nucleotides, the CDR3 is TGTGCCAGCTCACCACAGCAGGCTGAAGCTTTCTTT. Residues: CASSPQQAEAFF.

Concerning this clonotype: The junction does not match germline at one end; this may be a read error. This chain joins TRBV9 and TRBJ2-2, with D possibly TRBD1 on 6 matching bases. Germline assignment: CDR1 SGDLS and CDR2 YYNGEE. There are 14 residues in the CDR3. Here the CDR3 reads CASSAKGDTGELFF. CDR3 DNA sequence: TGTGCCAGCAGCGCGAAGGGGGACACCGGGGAGTTGTTTTTT.

In this sample, this clonotype turned up many times. This chain uses TRBV10-3 with TRBJ2-5; 10 bases fit TRBD2. The V gene end was trimmed by 6 bases and the J gene end by 5 bases; junction bases not matched to a gene: 6. The V gene's germline CDR1 is ENHRY and CDR2 SYGVKD. The length of the CDR3 is 14 residues. For the CDR3, the DNA is TGTGCCATCAGCTCTAGCGGGAGTTTGGAGACCCAGTACTTC. Translating it yields CAISSSGSLETQYF.

The V gene is TRBV6-2 or TRBV6-3, the J gene TRBJ2-6, with D unclear. Germline V CDR1 and CDR2: MNHEY, SVGEGT. The CDR3 extends over 14 amino acids. V lost 6 bases to trimming and J lost 2 bases, with 8 bases between them. The CDR3 is CASRTTTGANVLTF. The CDR3 DNA is TGTGCCAGCAGAACTACGACTGGGGCCAACGTCCTGACTTTC.